What follows is one TCR beta chain and its context. No cognate antigen has been identified for it. No base-level quality is on record; no much larger clone is a single base apart. This entry belongs to a study of TIL therapy for anti-PD-1-resistant metastatic lung cancer (dated by TCRdb to 2020 to 2022). For the study in its entirety: Among the enrolled patients, the median age was roughly 55 years (range roughly 38-80), and the median tumor PD-L1 proportion score was more than 4.5%. The cohort was composed predominantly of lung adenocarcinoma, with a handful of EGFR-mutant and two ALK-rearranged tumors included, and half of patients were identified as current or former smokers. Across the cohort, whole-exome sequencing showed a median non-synonymous tumor mutation burden of about 1.6 mutations per megabase. Tumor and peripheral blood T cell receptor beta sequencing was used to track clonotypes across tumor, expanded TIL product and serial blood samples.

The time point label here, explained by the study, means: pre-treatment sample, taken before nivolumab and TIL therapy. The baseline tumor samples were excised metastases, mostly pleural nodules or supraclavicular lymph nodes, taken from the same resection that was used to grow TIL. Tumors were harvested prior to any PD-1/PD-L1 blockade, after which nivolumab was administered to patients, and lymphodepletion, expanded TIL infusion and IL-2 were given to patients who progressed. Between October 2017 and early 2020, a dual-center phase I trial enrolled adults who had stage 4 NSCLC. The samples were drawn from an open-label, single-arm phase I trial testing tumor-infiltrating lymphocyte therapy combined with nivolumab in advanced non-small cell lung cancer. For each resected tumor, portions were snap-frozen in liquid nitrogen and kept at -80 degrees C. Using laser-capture macrodissection, tumor regions of interest were selected on H&E sections, then pulverized into approximately 15 mg aliquots and extracted using Qiagen Allprep kits.

CDR1 and CDR2 are drawn from the germline V gene: SQVTM, ANQGSEA. V lost 3 bases and J lost 8 bases; the stretch between them is 16 bases long. The CDR3 runs 13 residues from the cysteine to the phenylalanine. Only the CDR3 part of the read is kept: 39 bases, read in frame from the first base. The immunoSEQ v3 hsTCRB kit was used to amplify TCR beta CDR3 regions from genomic DNA through bias-controlled multiplex PCR. TCR libraries were sequenced on an Illumina NextSeq 500 to some 2 million read pairs for survey level or about 5-6.5 million for deep level. From the authors' description of their analysis: V, D and J genes were assigned, non-productive sequences were removed, and clonality was reported by immunoSEQ Analyzer software. To compare repertoires between infused TIL and blood, productive Simpson clonality was used along with the Morisita overlap index of productive TRB rearrangements. TCRdb's version of the immuneACCESS table is confined to in-frame rearrangements and falls short of the full clone set. An unresolved V gene accounts for under half of the shortfall where checked; the remainder is of unknown origin. V and J calls and clone size are those listed in that table; D and trimming were worked out from the DNA. Within this sample are 45,000 to 60,000 clones, with about two thirds of them counted one time only. More than 5% of the sample is in the top ten clones.

The full study reports these points: The study protocol defined all tumor marker inferences as exploratory. Clonal turnover during TIL culture was high, and many clones enriched in the product were not detected in the baseline tumor, suggesting clonal contraction rather than faithful expansion. The cohort was highly selected, including more treatment-naive, never-smoker and oncogene-addicted patients than is typical, which limits generalizability. Compared with baseline intratumoral T cells, expanded TIL cultures were more clonal and less diverse (median clonality 6% vs 31%, p < 0.0001).

The receptor's source is a person aged 25 to 80 with non-small cell lung cancer. The sequencing here drew on tumor tissue, taken at baseline. Here the chain combines TRBV29-1 and TRBJ1-2; TRBD1 is a weak D gene call, 6 bases matching. The CDR3 region: CSVDPGGGVGYTF. The sequenced DNA: TGCAGCGTTGACCCCGGAGGGGGGGTAGGCTACACCTTC.